Sequencing of this T cell receptor (beta chain) was carried out in a study of beta chain features in type 1 diabetes. Germline CDR1 and CDR2: SGDLS and YYNGEE. V shed 0 bases, J shed 6 bases, and the junction held 8 bases outside the gene matches. The CDR3 totals 16 residues. Whole-study findings and limits: In type 1 diabetes patients, VDJ junctions had fewer insertions; deletions at these junctions were more frequent. Since sequencing was performed on cDNA, cells with high TCR expression could be over-represented. TCRB CDR3s from Type 1 diabetes patients were moderately but significantly shorter in all four CD4+ subsets.

Every isolated RNA sample was fully reverse transcribed, so sequencing captured expressed TCRB transcripts. An average near 3.57 million reads came from naive, central memory and regulatory T cell samples. Here immunoSEQ multiplex PCR was the method, and the copy in TCRdb shows in-frame clones only, minus some. The sample consists of around 260,000 clones, around 25% of them appearing once. This clone was seen a few times. Its antigen remains unknown. What was sequenced was naive CD4+ T cells from blood. V usage is TRBV9 and J usage is TRBJ1-1, with 10 nucleotides matching TRBD1. The source is a woman aged 25 to 45 with type 1 diabetes. The CDR3 DNA is TGTGCCAGCAGCGTAGGGCTGACAGGGGGCAGATCTGAAGCTTTCTTT. Protein sequence: CASSVGLTGGRSEAFF. Drawing the rest from reference TRBV9 and TRBJ1-1, the complete variable domain is DSGVTQTPKHLITATGQRVTLRCSPRSGDLSVYWYQQSLDQGLQFLIQYYNGEERAKGNILERFSAQQFPDLHSELNLSSLELGDSALYFCASSVGLTGGRSEAFFGQGTRLTVV.